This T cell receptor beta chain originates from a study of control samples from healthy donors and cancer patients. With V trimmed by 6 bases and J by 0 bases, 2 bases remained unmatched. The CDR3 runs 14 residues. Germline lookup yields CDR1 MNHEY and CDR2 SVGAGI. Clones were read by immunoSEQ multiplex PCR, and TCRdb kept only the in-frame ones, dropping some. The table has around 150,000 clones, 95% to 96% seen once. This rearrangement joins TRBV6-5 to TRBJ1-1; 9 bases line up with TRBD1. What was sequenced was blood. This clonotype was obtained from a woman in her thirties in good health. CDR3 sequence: CASSRDRVNTEAFF. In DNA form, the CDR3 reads TGTGCCAGCAGCCGGGACAGGGTGAACACTGAAGCTTTCTTT.